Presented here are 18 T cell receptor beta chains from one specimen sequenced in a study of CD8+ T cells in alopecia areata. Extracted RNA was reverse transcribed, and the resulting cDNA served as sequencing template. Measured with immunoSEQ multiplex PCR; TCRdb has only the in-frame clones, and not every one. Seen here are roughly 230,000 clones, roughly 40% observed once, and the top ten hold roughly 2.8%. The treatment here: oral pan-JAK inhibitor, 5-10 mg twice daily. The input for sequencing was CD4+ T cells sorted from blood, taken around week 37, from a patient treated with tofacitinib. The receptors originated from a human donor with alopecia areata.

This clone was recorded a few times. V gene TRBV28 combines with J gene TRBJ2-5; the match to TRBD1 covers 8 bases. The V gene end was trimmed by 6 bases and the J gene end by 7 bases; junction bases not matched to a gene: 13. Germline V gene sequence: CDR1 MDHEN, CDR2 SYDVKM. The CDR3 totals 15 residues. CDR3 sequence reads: CASSSGQGAVWTQYF. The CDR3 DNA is TGTGCCAGCAGCTCCGGACAGGGTGCCGTTTGGACCCAGTACTTC.

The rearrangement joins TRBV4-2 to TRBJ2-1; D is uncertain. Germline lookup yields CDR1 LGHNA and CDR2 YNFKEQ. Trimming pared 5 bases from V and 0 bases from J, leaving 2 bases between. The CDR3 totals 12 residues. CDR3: CASSVSYNEQFF. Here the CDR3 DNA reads TGTGCCAGCAGCGTCTCCTACAATGAGCAGTTCTTC.

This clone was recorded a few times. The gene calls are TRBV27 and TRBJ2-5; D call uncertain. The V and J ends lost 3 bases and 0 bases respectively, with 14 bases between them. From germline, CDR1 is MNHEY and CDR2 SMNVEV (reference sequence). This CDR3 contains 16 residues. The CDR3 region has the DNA TGTGCCAGCAGTTTCTCCTCCCCGGTGTACCAAGAGACCCAGTACTTC. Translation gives CASSFSSPVYQETQYF.

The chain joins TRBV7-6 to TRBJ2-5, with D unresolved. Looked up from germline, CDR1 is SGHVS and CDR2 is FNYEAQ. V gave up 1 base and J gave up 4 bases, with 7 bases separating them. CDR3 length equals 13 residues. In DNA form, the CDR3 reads TGTGCCAGCAGCTTAGAGGCTGCAGAGACCCAGTACTTC. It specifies CASSLEAAETQYF.

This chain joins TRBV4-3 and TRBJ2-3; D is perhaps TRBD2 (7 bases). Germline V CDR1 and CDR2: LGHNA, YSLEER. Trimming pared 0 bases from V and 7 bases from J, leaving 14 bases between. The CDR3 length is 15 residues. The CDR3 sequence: CASSQDNRGAYTQYF. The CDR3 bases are TGCGCCAGCAGCCAAGATAACCGGGGGGCCTATACGCAGTATTTT.

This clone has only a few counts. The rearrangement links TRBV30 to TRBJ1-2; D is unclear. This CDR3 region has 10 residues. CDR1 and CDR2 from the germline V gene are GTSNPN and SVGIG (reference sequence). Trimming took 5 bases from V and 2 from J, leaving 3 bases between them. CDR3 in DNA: TGTGCCTGGTTCAACTATGGCTACACCTTC. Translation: CAWFNYGYTF.

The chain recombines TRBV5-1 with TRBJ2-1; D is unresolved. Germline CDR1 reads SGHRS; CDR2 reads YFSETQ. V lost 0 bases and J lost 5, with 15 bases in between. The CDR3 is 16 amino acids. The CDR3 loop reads CASSLAVGMTNNEQFF. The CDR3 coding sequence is TGCGCCAGCAGCTTGGCGGTGGGGATGACAAACAATGAGCAGTTCTTC.

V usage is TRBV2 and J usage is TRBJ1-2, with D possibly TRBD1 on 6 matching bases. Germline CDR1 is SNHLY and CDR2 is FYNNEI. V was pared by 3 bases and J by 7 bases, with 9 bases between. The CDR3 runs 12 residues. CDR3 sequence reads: CASSEQGFGYTF. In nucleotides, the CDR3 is TGTGCCAGCAGTGAGCAGGGGTTTGGCTACACCTTC.

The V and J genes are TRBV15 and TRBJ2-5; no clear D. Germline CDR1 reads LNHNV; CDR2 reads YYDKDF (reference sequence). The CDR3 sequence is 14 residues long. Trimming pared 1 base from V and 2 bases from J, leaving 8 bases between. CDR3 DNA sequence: TGTGCCACCAGCAGAGGATGGGATCAAGAGACCCAGTACTTC. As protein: CATSRGWDQETQYF.

The CDR3 reads CASSTRGQSSGELFF. In DNA form, the CDR3 reads TGTGCCAGTAGTACCAGGGGACAGTCCTCCGGGGAGCTGTTTTTT. The chain joins TRBV19 to TRBJ2-2, with TRBD1 matching over 7 bases. Germline values: CDR1 LNHDA, CDR2 SQIVND (reference sequence). The trim removed 4 bases at V and 6 bases at J, leaving 8 bases unmatched. This CDR3 has 15 residues.

The CDR3 bases are TGTGCCAGCAGCCAAAGAACAGGGCTGCCGCCCTACGAGCAGTACTTC. Translation: CASSQRTGLPPYEQYF. The chain recombines TRBV14 with TRBJ2-7; tentatively, D is TRBD1 (6 bases). The CDR3 spans 16 residues. The ends were cut back, 2 bases at V and 2 bases at J, with 16 bases in the middle. CDR1 and CDR2 from the germline V gene are SGHDN and FVKESK.

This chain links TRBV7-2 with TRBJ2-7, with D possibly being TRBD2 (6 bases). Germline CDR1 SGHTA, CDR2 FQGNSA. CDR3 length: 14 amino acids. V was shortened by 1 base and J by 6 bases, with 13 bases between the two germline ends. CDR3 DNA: TGTGCCAGCAGCTTAGGCGGGATCCTTCGCGAGCAGTACTTC. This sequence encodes CASSLGGILREQYF.

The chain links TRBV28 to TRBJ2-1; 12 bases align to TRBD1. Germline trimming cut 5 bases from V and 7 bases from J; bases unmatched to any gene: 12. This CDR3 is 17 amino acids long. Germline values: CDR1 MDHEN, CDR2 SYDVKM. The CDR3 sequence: CASSTPPGQGARNEQFF. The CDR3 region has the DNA TGTGCCAGCAGTACCCCCCCGGGACAGGGGGCTCGAAATGAGCAGTTCTTC.

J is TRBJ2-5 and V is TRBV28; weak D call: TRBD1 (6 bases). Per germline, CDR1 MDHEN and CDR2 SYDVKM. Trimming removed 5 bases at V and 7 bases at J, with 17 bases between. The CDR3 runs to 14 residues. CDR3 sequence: CASSPIQGEGTQYF. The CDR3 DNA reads TGTGCCAGCAGTCCAATACAGGGCGAGGGGACCCAGTACTTC.

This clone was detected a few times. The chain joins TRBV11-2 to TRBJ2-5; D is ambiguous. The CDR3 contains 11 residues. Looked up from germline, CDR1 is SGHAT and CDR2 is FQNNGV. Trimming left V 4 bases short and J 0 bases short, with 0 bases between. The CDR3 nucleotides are TGTGCCAGCAGCTACCAAGAGACCCAGTACTTC. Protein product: CASSYQETQYF.

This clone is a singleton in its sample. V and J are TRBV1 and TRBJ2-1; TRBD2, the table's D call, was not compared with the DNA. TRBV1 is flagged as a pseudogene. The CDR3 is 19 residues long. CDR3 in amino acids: CTSSLLVWGLAGERDEQFF. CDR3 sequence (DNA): TGCACCAGCAGCCTTTTAGTTTGGGGACTAGCGGGAGAGAGGGATGAGCAGTTCTTC.

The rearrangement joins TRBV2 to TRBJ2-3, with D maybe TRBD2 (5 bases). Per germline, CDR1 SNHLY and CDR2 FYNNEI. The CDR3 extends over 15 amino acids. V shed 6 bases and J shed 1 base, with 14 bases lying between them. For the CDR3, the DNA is TGTGCCAGCAGGGCTGACCGGCGGGGCACAGATACGCAGTATTTT. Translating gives CASRADRRGTDTQYF.

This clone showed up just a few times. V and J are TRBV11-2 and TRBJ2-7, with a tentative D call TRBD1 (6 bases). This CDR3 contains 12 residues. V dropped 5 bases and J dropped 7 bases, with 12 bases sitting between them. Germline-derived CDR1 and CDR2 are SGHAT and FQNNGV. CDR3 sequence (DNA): TGTGCCAGCAGCGCCCGCACAGGGGAGCAGTACTTC. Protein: CASSARTGEQYF.